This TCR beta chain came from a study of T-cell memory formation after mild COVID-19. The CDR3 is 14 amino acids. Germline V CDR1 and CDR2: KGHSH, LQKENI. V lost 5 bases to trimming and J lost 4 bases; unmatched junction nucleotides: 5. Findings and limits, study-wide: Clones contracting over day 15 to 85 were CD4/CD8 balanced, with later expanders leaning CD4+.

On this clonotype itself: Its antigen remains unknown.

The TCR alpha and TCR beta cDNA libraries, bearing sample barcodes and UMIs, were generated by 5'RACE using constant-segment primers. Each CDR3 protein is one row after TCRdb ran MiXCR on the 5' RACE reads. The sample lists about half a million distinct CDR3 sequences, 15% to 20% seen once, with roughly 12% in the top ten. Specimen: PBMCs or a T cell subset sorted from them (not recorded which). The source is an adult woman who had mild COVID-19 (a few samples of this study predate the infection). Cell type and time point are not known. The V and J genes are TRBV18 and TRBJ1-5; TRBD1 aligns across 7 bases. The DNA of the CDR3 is TGTGCCAGCTCATCCGGGACAGCTAATCAGCCCCAGCATTTT. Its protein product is CASSSGTANQPQHF. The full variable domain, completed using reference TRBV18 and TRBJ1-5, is NAGVMQNPRHLVRRRGQEARLRCSPMKGHSHVYWYRQLPEEGLKFMVYLQKENIIDESGMPKERFSAEFPKEGPSILRIQQVVRGDSAAYFCASSSGTANQPQHFGDGTRLSIL.